The rows below give T cell receptor beta chains drawn from one sample of a study of blood T cell repertoires in COVID-19. The table came from immunoSEQ multiplex PCR; TCRdb's copy has only in-frame clones and leaves some out. In the table there are a few hundred thousand clones, around 85% of which are singletons. The specimen sequenced was peripheral blood. The receptors here all came from a human donor in a cohort sampled during active COVID-19. The conserved cysteine and the conserved F or W are not part of the CDR3 here.

>TRBV2|TRBJ2-2
ASRGSGRNTGELF
>TRBV4-3|TRBJ2-1
ASSQVSGGREQF
>TRBV9|TRBJ2-7
ASSVTGRPNHEQY
>TRBV5-4|TRBJ2-2
ASSPAGTSVFTGELF
>TRBV27|TRBJ1-1
ASSLTVLNTEAF
>TRBV28|TRBJ2-2
ASSLTGDTGELF
>TRBV18|TRBJ1-2
ASSPGTDYGYT
>TRBV25-1|TRBJ2-7
ASSDTGIGDEQY
>TRBV14|TRBJ2-3
ASSQGDSVTDTQY
>TRBV6-5|TRBJ2-7
ASSYEGTSGRPRQY
>TRBV30|TRBJ1-2
AWSPGQGVYGYT
>TRBV7-8|TRBJ1-3
ASSSLLDRSAGNTIY
>TRBV7-9|TRBJ2-5
ASSAIGGSGIETQY
>TRBV5-6|TRBJ1-5
ASSSGSGTGGQPQH
>TRBV18|TRBJ2-7
ASSQDRASYEQY
>TRBV19|TRBJ2-4
ASSIQTGAHIQY
>TRBV9|TRBJ2-7
ASSPDRGNRGAHEQY
>TRBV27|TRBJ1-1
ASSSDRVSTEAF
>TRBV19|TRBJ2-1
ASSIGGLAAPYNEQF
>TRBV2|TRBJ2-7
ASSERYREQY
>TRBV11-2|TRBJ2-2
ASSLRGNTGELF
>TRBV27|TRBJ2-7
ASSERWGGDEQY
>TRBV7-2|TRBJ1-5
ASSAGTTYNQPQH
>TRBV7-2|TRBJ1-3
ASSLQGASGNTIY
>TRBV30|TRBJ2-2
AWRRQNTGELF
>TRBV6-5|TRBJ2-2
ASSWGQVIDTGELF
>TRBV30|TRBJ1-5
AWIGGQGLTTSNQPQH
>TRBV27|TRBJ2-3
ASAPTSGRTDTQY
>TRBV4-2|TRBJ2-5
ASSPSAAGQETQY
>TRBV19|TRBJ1-4
ASSIRDSAFGTNEKLF
>TRBV2|TRBJ2-7
ASRPGMDSLFKRVEQY
>TRBV24-1|TRBJ2-1
ATSDLGSSYNEQF
>TRBV24-1|TRBJ1-2
ATSGTGGPPYT
>TRBV6-5|TRBJ2-1
ASSSEGQGRYNEQF
>TRBV28|TRBJ2-7
ASTTGLPWASPY
>TRBV25-1|TRBJ2-7
ASSQQGNYEQY
>TRBV12-3/TRBV12-4|TRBJ1-1
ASSFGMSTEAF
>TRBV12-3/TRBV12-4|TRBJ2-7
ASSLAQTYEQY
>TRBV11-2|TRBJ2-7
ASSTDRGSYEQY
>TRBV15|TRBJ2-1
ATSRALLAGGYNEQF
>TRBV10-3|TRBJ1-2
AISESGTFLGYT
>TRBV9|TRBJ2-2
ASSAYRAGELF
>TRBV27|TRBJ1-6
ASSSRVTYNSPLH
>TRBV25-1|TRBJ1-2
ASSEMNGLHIPRTGYT
>TRBV5-1|TRBJ2-5
ASSLGGTLQETQY
>TRBV19|TRBJ2-7
ASSIEGDSSYEQY
>TRBV7-9|TRBJ2-5
ASSLARGGWQGETQY
>TRBV29-1|TRBJ2-7
SVNTGTSSYEQY
>TRBV7-8|TRBJ2-2
ASSPKDKANTGELF
>TRBV30|TRBJ1-6
ASQGFPSSPLH
>TRBV11-3|TRBJ2-1
ASSSGRRGNNEQF
>TRBV6-2/TRBV6-3|TRBJ2-1
ASSYSAGGKYNEQF